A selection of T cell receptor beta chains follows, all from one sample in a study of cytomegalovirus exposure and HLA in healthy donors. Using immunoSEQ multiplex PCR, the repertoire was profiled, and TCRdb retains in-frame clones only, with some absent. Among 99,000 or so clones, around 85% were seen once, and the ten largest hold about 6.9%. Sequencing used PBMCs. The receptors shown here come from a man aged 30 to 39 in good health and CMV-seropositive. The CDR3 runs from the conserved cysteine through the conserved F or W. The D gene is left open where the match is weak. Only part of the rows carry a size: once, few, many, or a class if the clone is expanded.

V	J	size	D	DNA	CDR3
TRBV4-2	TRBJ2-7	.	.	TGTGCCAGCAGCCAATCGGGGGAGTCCTACGAGCAGTACTTC	CASSQSGESYEQYF
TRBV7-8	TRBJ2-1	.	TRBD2	TGTGCCAGCAGCACGAGACTAGCGGGGGGCAATGAGCAGTTCTTC	CASSTRLAGGNEQFF
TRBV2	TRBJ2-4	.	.	TGTGCCAGCAGTGAAATGGGAGACAAAAACATTCAGTACTTC	CASSEMGDKNIQYF
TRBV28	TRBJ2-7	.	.	TGTGCCAGCAGTTTGCTTACCAGGAGGGTCGGCTACGAGCAGTACTTC	CASSLLTRRVGYEQYF
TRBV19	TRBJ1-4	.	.	TGTGCCAGTAGTATTGGAGGGGCCGCTGAAAAACTGTTTTTT	CASSIGGAAEKLFF
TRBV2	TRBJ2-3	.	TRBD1	TGTGCCAGCAGTAGGGACAGGGGGCGCACAGATACGCAGTATTTT	CASSRDRGRTDTQYF
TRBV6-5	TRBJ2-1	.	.	TGTGCCAGCAATCCATGGCAGGGGGGAGATGAGCAGTTCTTC	CASNPWQGGDEQFF
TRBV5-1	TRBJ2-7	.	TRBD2	TGCGCCAGCAGCTTGGGGCGGGGGGGCCAGCTCTACGAGCAGTACTTC	CASSLGRGGQLYEQYF
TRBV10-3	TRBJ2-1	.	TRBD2	TGTGCCATCAGTGAGTCGACTAGCGGGGGGGCCTATGAGCAGTTCTTC	CAISESTSGGAYEQFF
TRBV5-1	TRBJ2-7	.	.	TGCGCCAGCAGCTTGACTTTCGGCTACGAGCAGTACTTC	CASSLTFGYEQYF
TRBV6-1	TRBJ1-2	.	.	TGTGCCAGCAGTGAAAGTCGAGTCTATGGCTACACCTTC	CASSESRVYGYTF
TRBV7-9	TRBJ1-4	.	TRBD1	TGTGCCAGCAGCCGTGGGACAGGGAGGTCTTTTGGGGAAAAACTGTTTTTT	CASSRGTGRSFGEKLFF
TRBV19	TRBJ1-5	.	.	TGTGCCAGTAGTATAGGCCTACAGGAAGGTGGCAATCAGCCCCAGCATTTT	CASSIGLQEGGNQPQHF
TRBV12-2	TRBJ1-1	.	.	TGTGCAAGTCGCTTATGGGGGGGGTGGGACACTGAAGCTTTCTTT	CASRLWGGWDTEAFF
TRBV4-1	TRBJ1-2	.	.	TGCGCCAGCAGCCAGGAGGGACTTCCTTTCTATGGCTACACCTTC	CASSQEGLPFYGYTF
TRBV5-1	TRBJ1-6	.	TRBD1	TGCGCCAGCAGCACGGGGGACAGGGGCGAATCACCCCTCCACTTT	CASSTGDRGESPLHF
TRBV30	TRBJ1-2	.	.	TGTGCCTGGAGTGTAGCTCAGGGTAGGATCTATGGCTACACCTTC	CAWSVAQGRIYGYTF
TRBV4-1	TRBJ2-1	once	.	TGCGCCAGCAGGCAAGTGGGGCCTTGGGTACATGAGCAGTTCTTC	CASRQVGPWVHEQFF
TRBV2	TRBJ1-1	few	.	TGTGCCAGCAGTGACCCACCGGGTACTGAAGCTTTCTTT	CASSDPPGTEAFF
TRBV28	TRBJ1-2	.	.	TGTGCCAGCAGGGCGACAGGAGATGGCTACACCTTC	CASRATGDGYTF
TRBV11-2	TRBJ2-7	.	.	TGTGCCAGCAGCTTAGAAGCTCACGAGCAGTACTTC	CASSLEAHEQYF
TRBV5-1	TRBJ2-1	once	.	TGCGCCAGCAGCCTCTACGGGGTCGATGAGCAGTTCTTC	CASSLYGVDEQFF
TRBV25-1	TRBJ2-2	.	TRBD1	TGTGCCAGCAGTAGACAGGGTTCCGGGGAGCTGTTTTTT	CASSRQGSGELFF
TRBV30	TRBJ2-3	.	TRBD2	TGTGCCTGGAGTAGTGGAGCGGGGGGGCAGGATACGCAGTATTTT	CAWSSGAGGQDTQYF
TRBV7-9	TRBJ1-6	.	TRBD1	TGTGCCAGCACCGCGCCGGGACAGATTAATTCACCCCTCCACTTT	CASTAPGQINSPLHF
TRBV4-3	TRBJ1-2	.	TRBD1	TGCGCCAGCAGCCAGGACAGGTGGGGGTTCACCTTC	CASSQDRWGFTF